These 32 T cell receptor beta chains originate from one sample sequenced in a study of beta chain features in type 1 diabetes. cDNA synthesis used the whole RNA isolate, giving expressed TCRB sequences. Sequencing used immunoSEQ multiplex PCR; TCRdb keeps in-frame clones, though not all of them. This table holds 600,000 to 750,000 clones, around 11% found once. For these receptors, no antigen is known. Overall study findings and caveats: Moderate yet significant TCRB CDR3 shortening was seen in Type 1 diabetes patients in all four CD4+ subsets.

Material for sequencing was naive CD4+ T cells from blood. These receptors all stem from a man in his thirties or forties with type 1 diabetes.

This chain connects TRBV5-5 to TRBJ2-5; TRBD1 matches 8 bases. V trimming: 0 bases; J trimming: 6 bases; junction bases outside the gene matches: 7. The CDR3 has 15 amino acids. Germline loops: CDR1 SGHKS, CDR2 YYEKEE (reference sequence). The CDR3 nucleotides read TGTGCCAGCAGCTTGGCGTGGACAGGGACGAAGACCCAGTACTTC. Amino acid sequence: CASSLAWTGTKTQYF.

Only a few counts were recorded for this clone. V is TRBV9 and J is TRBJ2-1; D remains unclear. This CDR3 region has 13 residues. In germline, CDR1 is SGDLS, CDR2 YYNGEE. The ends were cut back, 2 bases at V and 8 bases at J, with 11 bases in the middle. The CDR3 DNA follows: TGTGCCAGCAGCGTCGAAGAGCCCCATGAGCAGTTCTTC. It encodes CASSVEEPHEQFF.

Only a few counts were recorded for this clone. The chain's CDR3 is CASSHEVTGRSYEQYF. CDR3 in DNA: TGTGCCAGCAGCCACGAGGTGACAGGGCGCTCCTACGAGCAGTACTTC. The rearrangement links TRBV7-9 to TRBJ2-7, with 7 bases matching TRBD1. V dropped 5 bases and J dropped 0; count of bases not matched to a gene: 10. The CDR3 contains 16 residues. Germline V gives CDR1 SEHNR, CDR2 FQNEAQ (reference sequence).

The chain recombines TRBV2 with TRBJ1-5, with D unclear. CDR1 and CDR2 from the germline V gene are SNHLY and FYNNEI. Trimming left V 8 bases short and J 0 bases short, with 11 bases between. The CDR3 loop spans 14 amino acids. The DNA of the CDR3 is TGTGCCAGCCTGCCAAATAGTAGCAATCAGCCCCAGCATTTT. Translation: CASLPNSSNQPQHF.

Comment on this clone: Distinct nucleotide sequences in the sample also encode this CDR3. Here the CDR3 reads CASSPTGGSYEQYF. As DNA, the CDR3 is TGCGCCAGCAGCCCGACAGGGGGGTCCTACGAGCAGTACTTC. V and J are TRBV5-1 and TRBJ2-7, with 9 bases lining up with TRBD1. The CDR3 has 14 residues. CDR1 and CDR2 from the germline V gene are SGHRS and YFSETQ. V shed 4 bases and J 1 base; nucleotides not matched to a gene: 3.

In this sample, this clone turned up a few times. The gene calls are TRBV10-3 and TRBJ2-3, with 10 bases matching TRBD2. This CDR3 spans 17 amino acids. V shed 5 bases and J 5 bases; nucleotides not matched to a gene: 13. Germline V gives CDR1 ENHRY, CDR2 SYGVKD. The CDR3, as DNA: TGTGCCATCAGTTCGTCAGCGGGGGGGCCGTGGAAAGATACGCAGTATTTT. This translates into CAISSSAGGPWKDTQYF.

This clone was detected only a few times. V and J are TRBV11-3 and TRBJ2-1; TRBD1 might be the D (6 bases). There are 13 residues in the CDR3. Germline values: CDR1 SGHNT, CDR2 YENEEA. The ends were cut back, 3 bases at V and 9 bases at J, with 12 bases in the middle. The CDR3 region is CASSFLQGSEQFF. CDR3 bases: TGTGCCAGCAGCTTCCTACAGGGTTCTGAGCAGTTCTTC. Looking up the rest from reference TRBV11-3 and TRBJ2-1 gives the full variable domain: EAGVVQSPRYKIIEKKQPVAFWCNPISGHNTLYWYLQNLGQGPELLIRYENEEAVDDSQLPKDRFSAERLKGVDSTLKIQPAELGDSAVYLCASSFLQGSEQFFGPGTRLTVL.

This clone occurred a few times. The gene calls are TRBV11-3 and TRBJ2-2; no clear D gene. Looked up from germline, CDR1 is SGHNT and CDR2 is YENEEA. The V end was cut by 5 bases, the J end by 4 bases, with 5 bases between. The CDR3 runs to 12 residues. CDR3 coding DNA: TGTGCCAGCAGCCCGATCACCGGGGAGCTGTTTTTT. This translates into CASSPITGELFF.

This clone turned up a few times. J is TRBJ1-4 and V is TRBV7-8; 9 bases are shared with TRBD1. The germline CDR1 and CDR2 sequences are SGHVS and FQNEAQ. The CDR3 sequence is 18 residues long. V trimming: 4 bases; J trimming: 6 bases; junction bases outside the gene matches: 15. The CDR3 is CASSSFGTGLGGDEKLFF. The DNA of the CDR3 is TGTGCCAGCAGCTCTTTCGGGACAGGGTTGGGCGGGGATGAAAAACTGTTTTTT.

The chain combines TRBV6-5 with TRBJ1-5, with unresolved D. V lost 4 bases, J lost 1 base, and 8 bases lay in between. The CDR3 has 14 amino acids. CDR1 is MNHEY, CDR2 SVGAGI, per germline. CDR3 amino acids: CASSLGSSNQPQHF. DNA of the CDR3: TGTGCCAGCAGTTTAGGTTCGAGCAATCAGCCCCAGCATTTT.

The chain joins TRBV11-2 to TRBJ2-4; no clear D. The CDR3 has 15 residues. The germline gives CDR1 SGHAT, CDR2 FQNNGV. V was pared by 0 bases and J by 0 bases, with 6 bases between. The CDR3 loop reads CASSLEELAKNIQYF. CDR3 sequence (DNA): TGTGCCAGCAGCTTAGAGGAACTAGCCAAAAACATTCAGTACTTC.

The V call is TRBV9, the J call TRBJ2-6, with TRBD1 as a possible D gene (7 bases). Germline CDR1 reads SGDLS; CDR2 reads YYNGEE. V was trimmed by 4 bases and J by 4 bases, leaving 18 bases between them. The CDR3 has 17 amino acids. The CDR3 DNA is TGTGCCAGCAGCCCGGGGGACAGTGGATACGGGGCCAACGTCCTGACTTTC. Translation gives CASSPGDSGYGANVLTF.

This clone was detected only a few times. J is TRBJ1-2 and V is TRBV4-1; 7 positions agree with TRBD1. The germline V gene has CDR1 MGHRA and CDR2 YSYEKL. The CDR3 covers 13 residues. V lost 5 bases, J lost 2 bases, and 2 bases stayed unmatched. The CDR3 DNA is TGCGCCAGCAGCGACAGGGAGAACTATGGCTACACCTTC. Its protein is CASSDRENYGYTF.

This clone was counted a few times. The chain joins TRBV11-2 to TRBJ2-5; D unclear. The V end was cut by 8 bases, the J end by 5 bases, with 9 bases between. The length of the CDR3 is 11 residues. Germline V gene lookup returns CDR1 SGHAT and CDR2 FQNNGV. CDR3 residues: CASGSGETQYF. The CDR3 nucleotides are TGTGCCAGCGGCTCCGGTGAGACCCAGTACTTC.

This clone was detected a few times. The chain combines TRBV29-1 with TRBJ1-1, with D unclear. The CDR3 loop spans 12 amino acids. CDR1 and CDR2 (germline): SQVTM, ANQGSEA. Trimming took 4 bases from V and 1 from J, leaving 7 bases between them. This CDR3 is CSVARPNTEAFF. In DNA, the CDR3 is TGCAGCGTTGCGCGCCCGAACACTGAAGCTTTCTTT.

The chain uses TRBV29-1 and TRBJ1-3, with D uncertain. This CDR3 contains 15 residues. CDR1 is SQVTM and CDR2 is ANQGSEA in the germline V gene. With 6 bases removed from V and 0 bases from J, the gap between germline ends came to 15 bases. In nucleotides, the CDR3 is TGCAGCGTCCCCGGGCCCTACTCCTCTGGAAACACCATATATTTT. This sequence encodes CSVPGPYSSGNTIYF. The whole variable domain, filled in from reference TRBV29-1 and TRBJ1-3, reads SAVISQKPSRDICQRGTSLTIQCQVDSQVTMMFWYRQQPGQSLTLIATANQGSEATYESGFVIDKFPISRPNLTFSTLTVSNMSPEDSSIYLCSVPGPYSSGNTIYFGEGSWLTVV.

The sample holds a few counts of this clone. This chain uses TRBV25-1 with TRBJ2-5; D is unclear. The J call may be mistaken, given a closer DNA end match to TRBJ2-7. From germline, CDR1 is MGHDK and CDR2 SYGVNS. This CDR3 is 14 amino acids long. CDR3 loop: CASSESGSLTEQYF. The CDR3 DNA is TGTGCCAGCAGTGAATCGGGCAGCCTCACCGAGCAGTACTTC.

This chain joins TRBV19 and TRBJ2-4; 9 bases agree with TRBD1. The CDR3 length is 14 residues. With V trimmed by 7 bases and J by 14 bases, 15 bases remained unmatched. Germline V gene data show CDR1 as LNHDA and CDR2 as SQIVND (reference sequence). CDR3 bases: TGTGCCAGTAAAGCCGTAGACAGGGACAGGGAGGAGTACTTC. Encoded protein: CASKAVDRDREEYF.

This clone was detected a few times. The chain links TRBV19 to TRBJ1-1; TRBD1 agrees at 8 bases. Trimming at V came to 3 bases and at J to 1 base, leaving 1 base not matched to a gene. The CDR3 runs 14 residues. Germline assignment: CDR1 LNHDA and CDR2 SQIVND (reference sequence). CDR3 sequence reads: CASSMDRENTEAFF. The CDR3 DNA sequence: TGTGCCAGTAGTATGGACAGGGAGAACACTGAAGCTTTCTTT.

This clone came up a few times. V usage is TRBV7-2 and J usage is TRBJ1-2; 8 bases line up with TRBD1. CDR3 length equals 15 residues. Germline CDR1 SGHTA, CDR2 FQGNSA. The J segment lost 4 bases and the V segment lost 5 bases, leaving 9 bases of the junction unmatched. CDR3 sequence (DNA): TGTGCCAGCAGCCCGCCGGACAGGGCTGGCTATGGCTACACCTTC. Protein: CASSPPDRAGYGYTF.

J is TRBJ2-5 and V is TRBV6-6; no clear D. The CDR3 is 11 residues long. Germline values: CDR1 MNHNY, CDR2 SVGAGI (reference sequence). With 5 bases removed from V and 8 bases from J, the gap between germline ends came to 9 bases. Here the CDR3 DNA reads TGTGCCAGCAGTGGACCGTACACCCAGTACTTC. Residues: CASSGPYTQYF.

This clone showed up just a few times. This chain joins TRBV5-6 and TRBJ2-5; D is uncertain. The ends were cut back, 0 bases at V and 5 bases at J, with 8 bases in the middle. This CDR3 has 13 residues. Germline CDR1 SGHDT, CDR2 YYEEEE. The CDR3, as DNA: TGTGCCAGCAGCTTGGACTTCCGCGAGACCCAGTACTTC. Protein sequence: CASSLDFRETQYF.

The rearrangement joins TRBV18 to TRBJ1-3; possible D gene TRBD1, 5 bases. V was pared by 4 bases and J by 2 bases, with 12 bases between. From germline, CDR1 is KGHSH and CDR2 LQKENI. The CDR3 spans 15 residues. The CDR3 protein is CASSLGRNTGNTIYF. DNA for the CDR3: TGTGCCAGCTCACTGGGGCGGAATACTGGAAACACCATATATTTT.

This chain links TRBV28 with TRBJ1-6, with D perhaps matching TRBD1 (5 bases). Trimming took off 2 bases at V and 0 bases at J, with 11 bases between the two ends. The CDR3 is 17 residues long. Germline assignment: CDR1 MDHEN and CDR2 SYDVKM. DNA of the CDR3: TGTGCCAGCAGTTTAGGGACGGAGAGCTCCTATAATTCACCCCTCCACTTT. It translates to CASSLGTESSYNSPLHF. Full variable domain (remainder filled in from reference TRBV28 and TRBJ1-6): DVKVTQSSRYLVKRTGEKVFLECVQDMDHENMFWYRQDPGLGLRLIYFSYDVKMKEKGDIPEGYSVSREKKERFSLILESASTNQTSMYLCASSLGTESSYNSPLHFGNGTRLTVT.

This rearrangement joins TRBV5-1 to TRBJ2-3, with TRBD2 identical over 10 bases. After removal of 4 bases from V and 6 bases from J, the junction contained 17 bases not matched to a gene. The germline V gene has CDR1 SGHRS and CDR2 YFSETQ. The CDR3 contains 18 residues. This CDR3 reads CASSPRGSSGGHTDTQYF. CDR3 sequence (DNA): TGCGCCAGCAGCCCCCGGGGGTCTAGCGGGGGCCACACGGATACGCAGTATTTT.

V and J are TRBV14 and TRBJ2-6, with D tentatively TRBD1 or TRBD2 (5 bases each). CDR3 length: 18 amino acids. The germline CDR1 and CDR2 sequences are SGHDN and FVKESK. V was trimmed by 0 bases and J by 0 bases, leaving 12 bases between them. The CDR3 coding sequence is TGTGCCAGCAGCCAAGAGGGACGAGGTTACTCTGGGGCCAACGTCCTGACTTTC. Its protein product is CASSQEGRGYSGANVLTF.

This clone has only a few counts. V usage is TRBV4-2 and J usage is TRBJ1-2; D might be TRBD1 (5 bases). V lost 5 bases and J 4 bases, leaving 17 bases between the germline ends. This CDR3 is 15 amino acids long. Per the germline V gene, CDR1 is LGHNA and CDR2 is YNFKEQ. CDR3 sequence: CASSTPGGGSYGYTF. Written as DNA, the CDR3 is TGTGCCAGCAGCACCCCCGGGGGGGGTAGCTATGGCTACACCTTC.

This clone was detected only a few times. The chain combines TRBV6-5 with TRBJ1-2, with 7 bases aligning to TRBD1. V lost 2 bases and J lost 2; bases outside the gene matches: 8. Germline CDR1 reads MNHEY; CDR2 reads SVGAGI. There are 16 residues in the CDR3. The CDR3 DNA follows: TGTGCCAGCAGTTACACAAGGGACAGCTTCAACTATGGCTACACCTTC. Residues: CASSYTRDSFNYGYTF.

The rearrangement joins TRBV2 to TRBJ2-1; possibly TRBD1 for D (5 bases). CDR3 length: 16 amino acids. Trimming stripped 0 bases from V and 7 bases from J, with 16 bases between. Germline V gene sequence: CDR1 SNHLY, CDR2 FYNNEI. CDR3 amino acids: CASSEASAGLVNEQFF. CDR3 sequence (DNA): TGTGCCAGCAGTGAAGCGTCGGCAGGGTTGGTAAATGAGCAGTTCTTC.

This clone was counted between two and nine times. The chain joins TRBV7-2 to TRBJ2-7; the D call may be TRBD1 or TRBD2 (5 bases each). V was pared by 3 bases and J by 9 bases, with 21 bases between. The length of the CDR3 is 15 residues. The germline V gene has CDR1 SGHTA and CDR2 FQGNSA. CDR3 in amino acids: CASSFGGRPSGGQYF. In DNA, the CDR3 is TGTGCCAGCAGCTTTGGGGGACGGCCCTCCGGCGGGCAGTACTTC.

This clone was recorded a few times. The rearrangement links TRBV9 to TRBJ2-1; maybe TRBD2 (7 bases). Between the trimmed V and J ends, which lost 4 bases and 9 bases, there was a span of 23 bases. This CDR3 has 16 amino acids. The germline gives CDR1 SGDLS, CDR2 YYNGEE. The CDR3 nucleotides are TGTGCCAGCAGCCCCAACCCGGGGGGCCTTTTTGGTGAGCAGTTCTTC. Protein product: CASSPNPGGLFGEQFF.

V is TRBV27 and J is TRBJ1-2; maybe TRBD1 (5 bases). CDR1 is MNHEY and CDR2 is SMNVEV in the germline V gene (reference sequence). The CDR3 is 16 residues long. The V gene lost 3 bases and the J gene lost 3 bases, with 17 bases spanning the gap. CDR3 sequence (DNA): TGTGCCAGCAGTTTGGGAGGCCGGGGCGCGGACTATGGCTACACCTTC. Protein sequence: CASSLGGRGADYGYTF.